This T cell receptor beta chain came from a study of control samples from healthy donors and cancer patients. Measured with immunoSEQ multiplex PCR; TCRdb has only the in-frame clones, and not every one. This table holds 150,000 or so clones, roughly 94% found once. Germline CDR1 and CDR2: LNHDA and SQIVND (reference sequence). This CDR3 comprises 13 residues. Trimming removed 4 bases at V and 3 bases at J, with 10 bases between. The TCR was taken from a man between 60 and 75 years old with colorectal cancer. The sequenced material came from PBMCs. The chain carries TRBV19 and TRBJ2-7; D is perhaps TRBD1 or TRBD2 (7 bases each). The CDR3 protein is CASSTGGGYEQYF. The CDR3 region has the DNA TGTGCCAGTAGTACAGGGGGGGGCTACGAGCAGTACTTC. Full variable domain (missing parts from reference TRBV19 and TRBJ2-7): DGGITQSPKYLFRKEGQNVTLSCEQNLNHDAMYWYRQDPGQGLRLIYYSQIVNDFQKGDIAEGYSVSREKKESFPLTVTSAQKNPTAFYLCASSTGGGYEQYFGPGTRLTVT.